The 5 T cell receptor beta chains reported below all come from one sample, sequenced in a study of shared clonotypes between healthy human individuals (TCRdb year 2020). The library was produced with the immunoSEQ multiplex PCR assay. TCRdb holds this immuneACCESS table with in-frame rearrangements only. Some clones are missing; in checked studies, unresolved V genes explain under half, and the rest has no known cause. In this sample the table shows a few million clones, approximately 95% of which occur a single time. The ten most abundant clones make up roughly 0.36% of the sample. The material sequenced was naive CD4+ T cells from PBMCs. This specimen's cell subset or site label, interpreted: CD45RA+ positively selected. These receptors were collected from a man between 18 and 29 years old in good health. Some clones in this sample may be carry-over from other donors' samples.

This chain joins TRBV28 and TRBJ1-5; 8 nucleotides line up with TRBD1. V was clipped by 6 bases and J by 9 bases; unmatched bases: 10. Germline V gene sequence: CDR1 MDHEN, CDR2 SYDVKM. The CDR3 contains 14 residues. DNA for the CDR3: TGTGCCAGCAGCCCTCGGACAGGGCTTTGGCCCCAGCATTTT. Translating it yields CASSPRTGLWPQHF.

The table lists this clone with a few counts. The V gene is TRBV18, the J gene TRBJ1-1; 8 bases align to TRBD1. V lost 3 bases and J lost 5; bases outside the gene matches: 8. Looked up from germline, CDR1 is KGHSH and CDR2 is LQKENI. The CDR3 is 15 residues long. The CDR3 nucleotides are TGTGCCAGCTCACCTATGGACAGGGCGAATACTGAAGCTTTCTTT. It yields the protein CASSPMDRANTEAFF.

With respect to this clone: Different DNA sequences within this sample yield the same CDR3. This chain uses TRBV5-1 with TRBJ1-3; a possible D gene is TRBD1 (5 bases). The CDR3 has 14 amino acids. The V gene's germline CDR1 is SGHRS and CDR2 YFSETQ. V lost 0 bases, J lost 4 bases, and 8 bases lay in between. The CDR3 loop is CASSLAGAGNTIYF. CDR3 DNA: TGCGCCAGCAGCTTGGCCGGGGCAGGAAACACCATATATTTT.

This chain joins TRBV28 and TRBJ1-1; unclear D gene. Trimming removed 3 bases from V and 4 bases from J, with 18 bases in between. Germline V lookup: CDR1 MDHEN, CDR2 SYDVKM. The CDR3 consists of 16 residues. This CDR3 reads CASSLRGWLLGTEAFF. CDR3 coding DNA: TGTGCCAGCAGTTTGAGAGGTTGGCTCTTGGGCACTGAAGCTTTCTTT.

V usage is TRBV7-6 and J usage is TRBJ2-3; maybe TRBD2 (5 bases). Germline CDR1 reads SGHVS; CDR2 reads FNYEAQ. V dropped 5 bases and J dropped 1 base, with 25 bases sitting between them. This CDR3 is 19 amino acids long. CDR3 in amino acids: CASSPTHDGELIGTDTQYF. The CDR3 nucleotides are TGTGCCAGCAGCCCAACCCACGATGGGGAGTTGATAGGCACAGATACGCAGTATTTT.